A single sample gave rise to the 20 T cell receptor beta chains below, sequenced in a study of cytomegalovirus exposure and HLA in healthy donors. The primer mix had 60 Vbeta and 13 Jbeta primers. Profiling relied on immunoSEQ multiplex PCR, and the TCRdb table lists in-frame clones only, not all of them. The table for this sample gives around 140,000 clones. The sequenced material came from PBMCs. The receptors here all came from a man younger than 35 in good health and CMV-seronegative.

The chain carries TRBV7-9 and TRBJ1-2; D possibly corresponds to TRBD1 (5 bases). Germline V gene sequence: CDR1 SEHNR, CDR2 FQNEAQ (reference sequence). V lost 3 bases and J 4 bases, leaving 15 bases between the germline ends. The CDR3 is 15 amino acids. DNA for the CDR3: TGTGCCAGCAGCTTTGGTGTGGGGGGAAGCTATGGCTACACCTTC. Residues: CASSFGVGGSYGYTF.

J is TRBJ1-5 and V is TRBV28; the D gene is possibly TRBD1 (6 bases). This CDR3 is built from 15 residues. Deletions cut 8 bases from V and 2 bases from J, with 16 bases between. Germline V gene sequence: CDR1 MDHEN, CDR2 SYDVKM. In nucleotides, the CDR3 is TGTGCCAGCTCAGTCGAGGGGGGGGGCAATCAGCCCCAGCATTTT. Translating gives CASSVEGGGNQPQHF.

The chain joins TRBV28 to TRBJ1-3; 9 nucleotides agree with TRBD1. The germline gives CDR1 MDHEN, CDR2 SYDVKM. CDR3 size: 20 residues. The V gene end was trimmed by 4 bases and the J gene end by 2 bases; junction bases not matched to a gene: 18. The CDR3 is CASSSHLGSRDRVPGNTIYF. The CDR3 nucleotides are TGTGCCAGCAGTTCCCACCTTGGGTCCCGGGACAGGGTTCCTGGAAACACCATATATTTT.

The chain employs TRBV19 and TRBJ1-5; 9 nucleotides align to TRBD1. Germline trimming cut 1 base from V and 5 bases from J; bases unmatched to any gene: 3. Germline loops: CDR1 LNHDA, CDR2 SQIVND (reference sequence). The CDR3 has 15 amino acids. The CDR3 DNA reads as TGTGCCAGTAGTATAGTAGGGACAGGGTATCAGCCCCAGCATTTT. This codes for CASSIVGTGYQPQHF.

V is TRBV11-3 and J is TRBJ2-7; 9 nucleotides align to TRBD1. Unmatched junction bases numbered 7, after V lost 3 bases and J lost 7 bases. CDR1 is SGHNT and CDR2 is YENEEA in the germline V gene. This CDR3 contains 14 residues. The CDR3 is CASSFGTGTREQYF. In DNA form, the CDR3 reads TGTGCCAGCAGCTTCGGGACAGGGACAAGGGAGCAGTACTTC. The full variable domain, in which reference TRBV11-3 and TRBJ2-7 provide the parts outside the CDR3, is EAGVVQSPRYKIIEKKQPVAFWCNPISGHNTLYWYLQNLGQGPELLIRYENEEAVDDSQLPKDRFSAERLKGVDSTLKIQPAELGDSAVYLCASSFGTGTREQYFGPGTRLTVT.

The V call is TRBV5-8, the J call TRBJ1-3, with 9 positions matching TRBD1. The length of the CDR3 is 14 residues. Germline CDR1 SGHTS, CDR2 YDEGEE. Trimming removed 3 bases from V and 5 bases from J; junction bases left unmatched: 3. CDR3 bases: TGTGCCAGCAGCTGGGGACAGGGAAGAAACACCATATATTTT. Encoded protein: CASSWGQGRNTIYF.

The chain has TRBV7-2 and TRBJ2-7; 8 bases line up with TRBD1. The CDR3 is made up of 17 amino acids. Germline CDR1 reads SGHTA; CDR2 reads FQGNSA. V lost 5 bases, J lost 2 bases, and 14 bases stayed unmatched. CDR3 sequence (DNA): TGTGCCAGCAGCCAACGGCGGAGTGGACAGGGACCCTACGAGCAGTACTTC. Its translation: CASSQRRSGQGPYEQYF.

CDR3 amino acids: CASSSPPGGEQYF. The CDR3 DNA sequence: TGTGCCAGCAGTTCCCCCCCCGGAGGCGAGCAGTACTTC. The chain has TRBV28 and TRBJ2-7; perhaps TRBD2 as D (5 bases). Germline loops: CDR1 MDHEN, CDR2 SYDVKM. The V and J ends lost 4 bases and 6 bases respectively, with 13 bases between them. This CDR3 is built from 13 residues.

CDR3 coding DNA: TGCGCCAGCAGCCAAAGCAGGGGTTCTGGCTACACCTTC. Translating it yields CASSQSRGSGYTF. The chain carries TRBV4-3 and TRBJ1-2; weak D call: TRBD1 (6 bases). The CDR3 spans 13 residues. Germline lookup yields CDR1 LGHNA and CDR2 YSLEER. The V end was cut by 2 bases, the J end by 7 bases, with 11 bases between.

This CDR3 is CASSPPAEETQYF. The CDR3 DNA reads as TGTGCCAGCTCACCACCGGCCGAAGAGACCCAGTACTTC. The rearrangement uses TRBV18 and TRBJ2-5; no reliable D call. Germline V gene lookup returns CDR1 KGHSH and CDR2 LQKENI. V was clipped by 0 bases and J by 3 bases, with 5 bases between them. CDR3 length equals 13 residues.

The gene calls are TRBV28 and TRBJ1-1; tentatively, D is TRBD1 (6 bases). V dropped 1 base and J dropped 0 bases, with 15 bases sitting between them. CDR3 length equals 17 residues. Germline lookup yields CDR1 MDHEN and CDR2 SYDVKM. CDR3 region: CASSLLRGASLNTEAFF. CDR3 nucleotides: TGTGCCAGCAGTTTATTACGGGGGGCAAGCTTGAACACTGAAGCTTTCTTT.

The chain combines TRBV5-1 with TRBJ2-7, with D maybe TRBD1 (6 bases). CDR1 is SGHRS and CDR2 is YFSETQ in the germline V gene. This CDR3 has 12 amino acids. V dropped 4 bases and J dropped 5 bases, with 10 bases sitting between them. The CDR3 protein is CASSRDRHEQYF. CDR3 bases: TGCGCCAGCAGCAGAGACAGGCACGAGCAGTACTTC.

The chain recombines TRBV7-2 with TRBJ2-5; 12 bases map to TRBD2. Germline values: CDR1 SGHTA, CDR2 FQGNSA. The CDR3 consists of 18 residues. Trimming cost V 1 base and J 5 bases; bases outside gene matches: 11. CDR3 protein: CASSLDALAGGWRETQYF. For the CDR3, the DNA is TGTGCCAGCAGCTTAGATGCGCTAGCGGGAGGGTGGAGGGAGACCCAGTACTTC. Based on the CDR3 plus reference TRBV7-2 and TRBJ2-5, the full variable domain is GAGVSQSPSNKVTEKGKDVELRCDPISGHTALYWYRQSLGQGLEFLIYFQGNSAPDKSGLPSDRFSAERTGGSVSTLTIQRTQQEDSAVYLCASSLDALAGGWRETQYFGPGTRLLVL.

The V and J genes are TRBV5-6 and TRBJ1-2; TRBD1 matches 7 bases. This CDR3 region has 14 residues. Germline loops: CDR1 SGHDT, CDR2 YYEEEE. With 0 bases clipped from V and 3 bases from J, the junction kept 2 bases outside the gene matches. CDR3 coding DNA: TGTGCCAGCAGCTTGGGGGACAGTTACTATGGCTACACCTTC. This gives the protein CASSLGDSYYGYTF.

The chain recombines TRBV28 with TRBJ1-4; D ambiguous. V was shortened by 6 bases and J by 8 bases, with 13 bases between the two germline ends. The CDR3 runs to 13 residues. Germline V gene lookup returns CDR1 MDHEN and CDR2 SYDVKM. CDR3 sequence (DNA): TGTGCCAGCAGAAGGCGGGTTGGAGAAAAACTGTTTTTT. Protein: CASRRRVGEKLFF.

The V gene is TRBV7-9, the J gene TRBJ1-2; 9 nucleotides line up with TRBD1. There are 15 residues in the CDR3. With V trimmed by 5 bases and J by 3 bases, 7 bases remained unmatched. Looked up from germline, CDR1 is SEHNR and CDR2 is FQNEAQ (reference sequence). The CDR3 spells CASSARQGGDYGYTF. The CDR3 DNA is TGTGCCAGCAGCGCACGACAGGGGGGCGACTATGGCTACACCTTC.

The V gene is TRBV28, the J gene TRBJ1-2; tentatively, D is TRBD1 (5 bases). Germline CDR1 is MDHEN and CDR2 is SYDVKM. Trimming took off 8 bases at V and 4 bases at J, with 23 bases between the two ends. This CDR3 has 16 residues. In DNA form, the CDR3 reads TGTGCCAGCTCTGGGGGAGGCGGGGCGCAGGGCTATGGCTACACCTTC. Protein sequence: CASSGGGGAQGYGYTF.

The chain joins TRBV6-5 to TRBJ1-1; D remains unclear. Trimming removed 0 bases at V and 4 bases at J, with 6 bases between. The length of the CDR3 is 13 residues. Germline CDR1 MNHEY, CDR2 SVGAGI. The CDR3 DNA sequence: TGTGCCAGCAGTTACTCCACTGGCACTGAAGCTTTCTTT. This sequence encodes CASSYSTGTEAFF.

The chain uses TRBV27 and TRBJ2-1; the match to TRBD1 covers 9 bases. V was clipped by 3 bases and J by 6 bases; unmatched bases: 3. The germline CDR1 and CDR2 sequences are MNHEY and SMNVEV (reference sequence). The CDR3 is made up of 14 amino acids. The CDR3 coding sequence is TGTGCCAGCAGTTTTTTGGGACAGGGCAATGAGCAGTTCTTC. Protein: CASSFLGQGNEQFF.

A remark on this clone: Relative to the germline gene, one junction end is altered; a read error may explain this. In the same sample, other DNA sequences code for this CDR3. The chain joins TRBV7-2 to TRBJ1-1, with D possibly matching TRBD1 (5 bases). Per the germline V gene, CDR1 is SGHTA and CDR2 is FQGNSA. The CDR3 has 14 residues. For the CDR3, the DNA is TGCGCCAGCAGCTTAGGGACTGCGAACACTGAAGCTTTCTTT. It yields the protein CASSLGTANTEAFF.